The rows below give T cell receptor beta chains drawn from one sample of a study of cytomegalovirus exposure and HLA in healthy donors. Only in-frame clones appear in the TCRdb table, and some are missing; sequencing was by immunoSEQ multiplex PCR. The sample yields 150,000 or so clones, roughly 84% seen once. Sequenced sample: PBMCs. Receptors originate from a male donor in good health and CMV-seronegative. Each CDR3 is given without its conserved first and last residue. The D gene is left open where the match is weak.

j_call: TRBJ1-1; d_call: TRBD1; v_call: TRBV5-6; cdr3_length: 12; cdr3_aa: ASSFLTGGTEAF
j_call: TRBJ2-1; d_call: -; v_call: TRBV19; cdr3_length: 13; cdr3_aa: ASSIPGLKYNEQF
j_call: TRBJ1-1; d_call: TRBD1; v_call: TRBV4-2; cdr3_length: 14; cdr3_aa: ASSQELRDSFSEAF
j_call: TRBJ1-5; d_call: -; v_call: TRBV21-1; cdr3_length: 13; cdr3_aa: ASSKGGASNQPQH
j_call: TRBJ2-7; d_call: TRBD1; v_call: TRBV28; cdr3_length: 14; cdr3_aa: ASGDRGRPAAYEQY
j_call: TRBJ2-5; d_call: -; v_call: TRBV7-8; cdr3_length: 10; cdr3_aa: ASRGKRETQY
j_call: TRBJ1-2; d_call: TRBD1; v_call: TRBV19; cdr3_length: 13; cdr3_aa: ASSIWGQALDGYT
j_call: TRBJ2-5; d_call: -; v_call: TRBV6-6; cdr3_length: 12; cdr3_aa: ASSYSGLMETQY
j_call: TRBJ2-2; d_call: TRBD1; v_call: TRBV5-4; cdr3_length: 13; cdr3_aa: ASSRQGAATGELF
j_call: TRBJ2-3; d_call: TRBD2; v_call: TRBV5-1; cdr3_length: 13; cdr3_aa: ASSHLAGGPDTQY
j_call: TRBJ2-1; d_call: TRBD2; v_call: TRBV4-2; cdr3_length: 15; cdr3_aa: ASSQEAGLAGENEQF
j_call: TRBJ1-4; d_call: TRBD1; v_call: TRBV2; cdr3_length: 13; cdr3_aa: ASSGQGATNEKLF
j_call: TRBJ2-7; d_call: -; v_call: TRBV21-1; cdr3_length: 11; cdr3_aa: ARVTGMTYEQY
j_call: TRBJ1-1; d_call: TRBD1; v_call: TRBV18; cdr3_length: 13; cdr3_aa: ASSPTRQGDTEAF
j_call: TRBJ2-6; d_call: -; v_call: TRBV4-3; cdr3_length: 15; cdr3_aa: ASSQGAGPSGANVLT
j_call: TRBJ2-7; d_call: TRBD2; v_call: TRBV7-9; cdr3_length: 12; cdr3_aa: ASSSPRGGYEQY
j_call: TRBJ2-2; d_call: -; v_call: TRBV19; cdr3_length: 13; cdr3_aa: ASRPGTRAPGELF
j_call: TRBJ1-6; d_call: -; v_call: TRBV15; cdr3_length: 16; cdr3_aa: ATSRETHVYGINSPLH